Detailed here is one TCR beta chain. Its cognate antigen is unknown. The data derive from a study of T cells after posttransplantation cyclophosphamide. Overall study findings and caveats: Recipient CMV seropositivity and CMV reactivation strongly tracked TRB clonality. Later blood repertoires were often dominated by clones from the donor CD8+ memory compartment. Skin or GI-infiltrating T cells shared few TRB sequences with blood.

Germline CDR1 is LGHNA and CDR2 is YSLEER. V was clipped by 0 bases and J by 0 bases, with 6 bases between them. The CDR3 contains 16 residues. Using immunoSEQ multiplex PCR, the repertoire was profiled, and TCRdb retains in-frame clones only, with some absent. Of 9,500 to 10,000 clones listed, around 89% are singletons. Methotrexate plus calcineurin inhibitor accompanied controls' myeloablative marrow transplants; sampling was 1 year later. This sequence originates from a male patient aged 30 to 40 who received an allogeneic stem cell transplant from an unrelated donor, was CMV-positive, and had no GVHD. A subset of T cells may come from the graft donor. This sequence joins TRBV4-3 and TRBJ1-6, with D maybe TRBD1 (6 bases). The sample was PBMCs, taken after an allogeneic stem cell transplant with a calcineurin inhibitor and methotrexate. The chain's CDR3 is CASSQEQGSYNSPLHF. The CDR3 DNA reads TGCGCCAGCAGCCAAGAACAGGGCTCCTATAATTCACCCCTCCACTTT.